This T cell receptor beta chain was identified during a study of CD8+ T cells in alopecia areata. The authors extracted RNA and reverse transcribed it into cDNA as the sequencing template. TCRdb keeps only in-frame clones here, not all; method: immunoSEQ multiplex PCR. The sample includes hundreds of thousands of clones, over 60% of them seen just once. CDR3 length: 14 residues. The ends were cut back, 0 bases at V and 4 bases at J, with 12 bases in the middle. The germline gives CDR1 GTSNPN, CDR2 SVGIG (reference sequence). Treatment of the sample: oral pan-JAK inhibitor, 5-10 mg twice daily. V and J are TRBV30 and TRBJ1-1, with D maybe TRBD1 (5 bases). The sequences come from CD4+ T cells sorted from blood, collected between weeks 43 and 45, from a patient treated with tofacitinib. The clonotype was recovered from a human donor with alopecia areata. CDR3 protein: CAWSVSRAATEAFF. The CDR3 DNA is TGTGCCTGGAGTGTAAGCAGGGCGGCCACTGAAGCTTTCTTT.